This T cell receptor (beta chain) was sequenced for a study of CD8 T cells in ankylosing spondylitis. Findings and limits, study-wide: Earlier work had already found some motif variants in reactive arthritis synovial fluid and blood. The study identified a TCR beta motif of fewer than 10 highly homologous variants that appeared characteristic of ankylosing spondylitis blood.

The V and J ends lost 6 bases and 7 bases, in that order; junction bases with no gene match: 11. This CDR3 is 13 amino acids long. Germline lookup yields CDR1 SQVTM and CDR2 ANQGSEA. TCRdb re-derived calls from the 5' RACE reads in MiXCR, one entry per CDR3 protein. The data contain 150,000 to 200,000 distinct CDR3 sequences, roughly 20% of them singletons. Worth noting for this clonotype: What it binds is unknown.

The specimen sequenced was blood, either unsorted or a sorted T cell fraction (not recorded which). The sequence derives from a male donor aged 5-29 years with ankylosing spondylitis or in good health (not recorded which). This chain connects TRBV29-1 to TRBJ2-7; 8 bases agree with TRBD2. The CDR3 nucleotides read TGCAGCGTCACCTTGTTTCGGGAGGGGGAGCAGTACTTC. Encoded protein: CSVTLFREGEQYF.